Detailed here is one TCR beta chain. Antigen: not known. Clones were sequenced by immunoSEQ multiplex PCR, and TCRdb holds only the in-frame ones, with some missing. The sample gives about 120,000 clones, around 88% of which show up once; about 8.8% is in the top ten. This sample is drawn from a study of T cell responses to AZD1222 COVID-19 vaccine. As for the study in general: Pooled samples include second doses given at about 4 or 12 weeks.

Findings and limits, study-wide: Just 5 to 7 people given AZD1222 tested seropositive at baseline. The donor cohort was predominantly white British with a female majority, and clonal diversity may have been underestimated. Vaccine-associated CD4 TCRs spanned spike, dominant at 160-218 and 743-854.

The CDR3 length is 16 residues. Trimming stripped 5 bases from V and 6 bases from J, with 19 bases between. CDR1 is SGHTA, CDR2 FQGNSA, per germline. This sequence originates from an adult in good health. The J gene is TRBJ1-4, the V gene TRBV7-2, with D tentatively TRBD1 (5 bases). Sequences were derived from peripheral blood, sampled on day 0 of AZD1222 vaccination. The CDR3 DNA reads as TGTGCCAGCAGCCAGCAACCGGGGACGGCGTATGAAAAACTGTTTTTT. It yields the protein CASSQQPGTAYEKLFF.